This record looks at one T cell receptor (beta chain) sequence and its context. Germline CDR1 reads MGHRA; CDR2 reads YSYEKL. V dropped 3 bases and J dropped 8 bases, with 16 bases sitting between them. The CDR3 is 14 amino acids. The sample is drawn from a study of blood T cell repertoires in COVID-19. At the level of the study: Samples came from the United States, Italy and Spain, spanning acute and convalescent COVID-19. PBMCs, B-cell-depleted T cells, or T cells were the source of the cDNA or gDNA that made up the material.

Authors' methods: Nucleated cell number was recorded as an estimate derived from reference gene primer amplification. The table came from immunoSEQ multiplex PCR; TCRdb's copy has only in-frame clones and leaves some out. V and J calls plus clone size are reproduced from that table; the DNA served to infer D and trimming. Seen here are about 110,000 clones, about 64% observed once, and the top ten hold more than 0.8%. This TCR was recovered from a human donor with acute or convalescent COVID-19. The donor label of this sample is uncertain. The J gene is TRBJ1-2, the V gene TRBV4-1; TRBD1 might be the D (6 bases). The source material was peripheral blood. CDR3 bases: TGCGCCAGCAGCCAGGCGGGGGGCGACGGGGGCTACACCTTC. It encodes CASSQAGGDGGYTF.